The 21 T cell receptor beta chains below were found in one sample sequenced in a study of shared clonotypes between healthy human individuals (dated by TCRdb to the early 2020s). Library generation was performed with the immunoSEQ multiplex PCR assay. TCRdb provides this immuneACCESS table in a form limited to in-frame rearrangements. Some clones are lacking; in checked studies, under half of them reflect an unresolved V gene, and why the rest are absent is not known. The sample contains about 1.1 million clones, around three quarters of them found a single time. Of the sample, more than 0.5% is held by the ten largest clones. The sequenced sample was memory CD4+ T cells from PBMCs. Read against the paper, the sample's cell subset or site label means: CD45RA-negative fraction. The receptor set was obtained from a young man in good health. Some clones in this sample may be carry-over from other donors' samples.

The chain combines TRBV7-2 with TRBJ1-3, with TRBD1 as a possible D gene (6 bases). Germline CDR1 reads SGHTA; CDR2 reads FQGNSA. Trimming took off 5 bases at V and 0 bases at J, with 14 bases between the two ends. The length of the CDR3 is 16 residues. The chain's CDR3 is CASSMDRWSSGNTIYF. The CDR3 DNA reads as TGTGCCAGCAGCATGGACAGATGGAGCTCTGGAAACACCATATATTTT.

This clone occurred many times. The genes are TRBV5-4 and TRBJ2-7; 7 bases match TRBD2. The CDR3 contains 17 residues. The germline gives CDR1 SGHNT, CDR2 YYREEE (reference sequence). V lost 4 bases to trimming and J lost 0 bases; unmatched junction nucleotides: 13. CDR3 loop: CASSRILGRTSSYEQYF. CDR3 sequence (DNA): TGTGCCAGCAGCCGGATCTTAGGAAGGACTAGCTCCTACGAGCAGTACTTC.

DNA of the CDR3: TGTGCCAGCAGCGTGGGGGCAGGGAACACCGGGGAGCTGTTTTTT. Translating it yields CASSVGAGNTGELFF. The rearrangement joins TRBV7-2 to TRBJ2-2; D might be TRBD1 (6 bases). The CDR3 sequence is 15 residues long. V lost 5 bases to trimming and J lost 1 base, with 11 bases between them. Germline lookup yields CDR1 SGHTA and CDR2 FQGNSA.

The chain recombines TRBV6-6 with TRBJ2-5, with D possibly being TRBD2 (5 bases). The CDR3 totals 14 residues. Germline V gene sequence: CDR1 MNHNY, CDR2 SVGAGI (reference sequence). The V and J ends lost 8 bases and 7 bases respectively, with 20 bases between them. The CDR3 protein is CASALTGPEGTQYF. CDR3 bases: TGTGCCAGCGCTCTGACCGGGCCCGAGGGGACCCAGTACTTC.

To note about this clone: Distinct nucleotide sequences in the sample also encode this CDR3. The chain joins TRBV5-1 to TRBJ2-4; D possibly corresponds to TRBD1 (5 bases). CDR1 and CDR2 (germline): SGHRS, YFSETQ. This CDR3 spans 16 amino acids. Trimming stripped 0 bases from V and 0 bases from J, with 10 bases between. CDR3 coding DNA: TGCGCCAGCAGCTTGGGGCAGGGTGCAGCCAAAAACATTCAGTACTTC. Translated: CASSLGQGAAKNIQYF.

V is TRBV28 and J is TRBJ2-7; tentatively, D is TRBD2 (5 bases). The V end was cut by 2 bases, the J end by 6 bases, with 20 bases between. The germline gives CDR1 MDHEN, CDR2 SYDVKM. This CDR3 is 16 amino acids long. Here the CDR3 reads CASSLTPRLALGEQYF. As DNA, the CDR3 is TGTGCCAGCAGTTTAACCCCGAGGCTAGCCCTCGGCGAGCAGTACTTC.

This chain connects TRBV5-1 to TRBJ2-1; D is perhaps TRBD1 or TRBD2 (5 bases each). Trimming removed 4 bases from V and 10 bases from J, with 9 bases in between. Germline CDR1 and CDR2: SGHRS and YFSETQ. The CDR3 length is 11 residues. The CDR3 DNA is TGCGCCAGCAGCGCAGGGACCGAGCAGTTCTTC. Translation: CASSAGTEQFF.

This clone was picked up a small number of times. The chain is built from TRBV29-1 and TRBJ1-5; no reliable D call. The CDR3 sequence is 9 residues long. From germline, CDR1 is SQVTM and CDR2 ANQGSEA. Trimming shortened V by 6 bases and J by 9 bases, and 6 bases separated the two germline ends. CDR3 sequence: CSVGMPQHF. The CDR3 DNA reads as TGCAGCGTGGGGATGCCCCAGCATTTT.

The CDR3 nucleotides are TGTGCCAGTAGGCCGGGACAGGGCGGCAATCAGCCCCAGCATTTT. As protein: CASRPGQGGNQPQHF. V usage is TRBV19 and J usage is TRBJ1-5; TRBD1 matches 9 bases. The CDR3 length is 15 residues. From germline, CDR1 is LNHDA and CDR2 SQIVND (reference sequence). With V trimmed by 6 bases and J by 2 bases, 5 bases remained unmatched. Complete variable domain (other parts from reference TRBV19 and TRBJ1-5): DGGITQSPKYLFRKEGQNVTLSCEQNLNHDAMYWYRQDPGQGLRLIYYSQIVNDFQKGDIAEGYSVSREKKESFPLTVTSAQKNPTAFYLCASRPGQGGNQPQHFGDGTRLSIL.

V gene TRBV4-1 combines with J gene TRBJ2-7; TRBD2 matches 12 bases. CDR1 is MGHRA and CDR2 is YSYEKL in the germline V gene. V gave up 4 bases and J gave up 0 bases; unmatched junction bases: 10. The CDR3 consists of 18 residues. The CDR3 nucleotides read TGCGCCAGCAGCCGACGGGCGGGGACTAGCGGGCACTCCTACGAGCAGTACTTC. Its protein is CASSRRAGTSGHSYEQYF.

This clone was detected only a few times. This chain uses TRBV29-1 with TRBJ1-1; TRBD1 is a possible D gene (6 bases). Trimming stripped 6 bases from V and 9 bases from J, with 14 bases between. The germline gives CDR1 SQVTM, CDR2 ANQGSEA. The length of the CDR3 is 11 residues. The CDR3 DNA is TGCAGCGTGGCCCCGGGACAACAAGCTTTCTTT. Translated, it gives CSVAPGQQAFF.

This clone has just one count. V is TRBV9 and J is TRBJ2-2, with a possible D match to TRBD2 (6 bases). CDR3 length equals 13 residues. V lost 1 base and J 7 bases, leaving 8 bases between the germline ends. Germline V lookup: CDR1 SGDLS, CDR2 YYNGEE. In DNA, the CDR3 is TGTGCCAGCAGCGTATACGGGGGCGGGGAGCTGTTTTTT. Translation gives CASSVYGGGELFF. The full variable domain, its missing parts supplied by reference TRBV9 and TRBJ2-2, is DSGVTQTPKHLITATGQRVTLRCSPRSGDLSVYWYQQSLDQGLQFLIQYYNGEERAKGNILERFSAQQFPDLHSELNLSSLELGDSALYFCASSVYGGGELFFGEGSRLTVL.

The chain uses TRBV5-1 and TRBJ2-2; D not resolved. Germline CDR1 and CDR2: SGHRS and YFSETQ. V was trimmed by 7 bases and J by 1 base, leaving 14 bases between them. This CDR3 contains 15 residues. The CDR3, as DNA: TGCGCCAGCCGCCCTGATGGGTTGAACACCGGGGAGCTGTTTTTT. Translated, it gives CASRPDGLNTGELFF.

This clone was seen just once. V usage is TRBV27 and J usage is TRBJ1-4; 7 bases are shared with TRBD1. The CDR3 spans 13 residues. The V segment lost 5 bases and the J segment 8 bases; nucleotides outside the gene matches: 5. CDR1 is MNHEY, CDR2 SMNVEV, per germline (reference sequence). The CDR3 DNA sequence: TGTGCCAGCAGTCCGACAGGGAGGGAAAAACTGTTTTTT. It yields the protein CASSPTGREKLFF. The full variable domain, in which reference TRBV27 and TRBJ1-4 provide the parts outside the CDR3, is EAQVTQNPRYLITVTGKKLTVTCSQNMNHEYMSWYRQDPGLGLRQIYYSMNVEVTDKGDVPEGYKVSRKEKRNFPLILESPSPNQTSLYFCASSPTGREKLFFGSGTQLSVL.

The J gene is TRBJ1-2, the V gene TRBV7-2; D not certain. Between the trimmed V and J ends, which lost 3 bases and 0 bases, there was a span of 11 bases. CDR1 and CDR2 from the germline V gene are SGHTA and FQGNSA. This CDR3 region has 15 residues. In DNA, the CDR3 is TGTGCCAGCAGCTTCTCATATTCGGCTAACTATGGCTACACCTTC. Its translation: CASSFSYSANYGYTF.

This clone was detected only a few times. The rearrangement uses TRBV5-1 and TRBJ2-2, with 7 bases fitting TRBD1. CDR3 length: 15 amino acids. J lost 6 bases, V lost 4 bases, and 9 bases had no gene match. Looked up from germline, CDR1 is SGHRS and CDR2 is YFSETQ. The CDR3 coding sequence is TGCGCCAGCAGCCCGGACAGGAGTAACCCCGGGGAGCTGTTTTTT. Its translation: CASSPDRSNPGELFF.

The chain carries TRBV4-1 and TRBJ1-5; D uncertain. Per germline, CDR1 MGHRA and CDR2 YSYEKL. The CDR3 covers 14 residues. V was trimmed by 0 bases and J by 4 bases, leaving 7 bases between them. Here the CDR3 reads CASSQDDGNQPQHF. Written as DNA, the CDR3 is TGCGCCAGCAGCCAAGACGACGGGAATCAGCCCCAGCATTTT.

The rearrangement links TRBV4-1 to TRBJ2-3; tentatively, D is TRBD2 (6 bases). This CDR3 has 16 amino acids. CDR1 is MGHRA, CDR2 YSYEKL, per germline. V shed 1 base and J shed 3 bases, with 14 bases lying between them. The CDR3 reads CASSQGTARGTDTQYF. CDR3 sequence (DNA): TGCGCCAGCAGCCAAGGTACAGCCCGGGGGACAGATACGCAGTATTTT.

This chain links TRBV7-6 with TRBJ2-3, with D maybe TRBD1 (6 bases). The germline CDR1 and CDR2 sequences are SGHVS and FNYEAQ. The CDR3 is 16 residues long. V lost 5 bases to trimming and J lost 0 bases, with 15 bases between them. The CDR3 DNA follows: TGTGCCAGCAGCATACAGGGCTCTTCTAGCACAGATACGCAGTATTTT. Its translation: CASSIQGSSSTDTQYF. Full variable domain (remainder filled in from reference TRBV7-6 and TRBJ2-3): GAGVSQSPRYKVTKRGQDVALRCDPISGHVSLYWYRQALGQGPEFLTYFNYEAQQDKSGLPNDRFSAERPEGSISTLTIQRTEQRDSAMYRCASSIQGSSSTDTQYFGPGTRLTVL.

The chain carries TRBV30 and TRBJ2-3, with 7 bases lining up with TRBD1. From germline, CDR1 is GTSNPN and CDR2 SVGIG (reference sequence). J gave up 1 base and V 2 bases, and 6 bases lay outside the gene matches. This CDR3 contains 15 residues. The CDR3 is CAWSHRGVRTDTQYF. CDR3 bases: TGTGCCTGGAGTCACAGGGGTGTCCGCACAGATACGCAGTATTTT.

The rearrangement joins TRBV5-1 to TRBJ2-5; weak D call: TRBD2 (6 bases). From germline, CDR1 is SGHRS and CDR2 YFSETQ. CDR3 length: 13 residues. With 5 bases removed from V and 5 bases from J, the gap between germline ends came to 13 bases. CDR3 amino acids: CASSPEAGETQYF. The CDR3 DNA is TGCGCCAGCAGTCCAGAGGCGGGGGAGACCCAGTACTTC.